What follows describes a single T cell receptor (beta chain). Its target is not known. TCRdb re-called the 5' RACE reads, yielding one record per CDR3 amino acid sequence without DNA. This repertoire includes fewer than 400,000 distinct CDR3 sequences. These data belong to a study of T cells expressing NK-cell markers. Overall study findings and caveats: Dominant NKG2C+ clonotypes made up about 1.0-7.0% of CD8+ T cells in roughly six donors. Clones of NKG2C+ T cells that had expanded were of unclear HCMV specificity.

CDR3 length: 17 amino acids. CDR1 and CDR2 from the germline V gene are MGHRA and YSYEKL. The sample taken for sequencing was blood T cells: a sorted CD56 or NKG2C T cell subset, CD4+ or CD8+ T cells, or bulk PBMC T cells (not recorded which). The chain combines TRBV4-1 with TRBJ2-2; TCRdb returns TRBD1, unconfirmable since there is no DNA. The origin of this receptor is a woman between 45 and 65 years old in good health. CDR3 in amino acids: CASSQVDMGFLTGELFF.